This T cell receptor beta chain was recorded in a study of regulatory T cells in long-lasting Graves disease. Findings of the study overall: When disease was persistent, TRBV28, TRBJ1-2 and TRBJ2-5 were the favored segments.

In building TCR beta libraries, iRepertoire HTBI primers were used together with Arm-PCR of CDR3 regions. Via MiXCR, TCRdb re-called the multiplex PCR reads, giving one row per CDR3 protein. Of about 200,000 distinct CDR3 sequences in the sample, roughly a fifth were seen once. Documented time point: newly diagnosed GD, antithyroid drugs for less than 3 months. PBMC-derived RNA was used for the TCR library. Germline CDR1 SEHNR, CDR2 FQNEAQ (reference sequence). The CDR3 is 16 amino acids. J lost 4 bases, V lost 0 bases, and 5 bases had no gene match. This clonotype has ten or more counts. Its antigen is as yet unknown. The sample was also reused in another study, on T cells in Graves' hyperthyroidism and ophthalmopathy.

This material consisted of peripheral blood mononuclear cells (PBMCs), taken at new diagnosis, from a patient treated with antithyroid drugs. The chain carries TRBV7-9 and TRBJ2-3, with TRBD2 matching 9 bases. The clonotype originates from a woman in her 30s with Graves disease. The CDR3 DNA follows: TGTGCCAGCAGCTTAGCTAGCGGGAGCCCCCCAGATACGCAGTATTTT. This gives the protein CASSLASGSPPDTQYF.